Below, 8 T cell receptor beta chains from the same sample are listed, as sequenced in a study of blood T cell repertoires in COVID-19. TCRdb's copy holds only in-frame clones and misses some; the assay was immunoSEQ multiplex PCR. The sample yields under 300,000 clones, roughly 90% seen once. The sample taken for sequencing was peripheral blood. Source of these receptors: a man aged 55 to 70 who had recovered from COVID-19.

The chain combines TRBV5-1 with TRBJ2-7; possible D gene TRBD2, 6 bases. Trimming took off 4 bases at V and 4 bases at J, with 15 bases between the two ends. The V gene's germline CDR1 is SGHRS and CDR2 YFSETQ. There are 14 residues in the CDR3. CDR3 DNA: TGCGCCAGCAGCGGCGGGACCACCCTTTACGAGCAGTACTTC. Its translation is CASSGGTTLYEQYF.

J is TRBJ2-7 and V is TRBV11-2; D is unclear. The germline V gene has CDR1 SGHAT and CDR2 FQNNGV. Trimming removed 6 bases at V and 1 base at J, with 13 bases between. CDR3 size: 14 residues. CDR3 nucleotides: TGTGCCAGCAGACCCAACAGAGCTTCCTACGAGCAGTACTTC. It codes for CASRPNRASYEQYF.

The chain recombines TRBV9 with TRBJ2-5, with TRBD1 matching 8 bases. Germline V gene data show CDR1 as SGDLS and CDR2 as YYNGEE. The CDR3 length is 15 residues. The junction had 9 bases not matched to a gene; V was cut back by 3 bases and J by 5 bases. This CDR3 is CASSDPRGRGETQYF. The CDR3 DNA reads as TGTGCCAGCAGCGACCCCAGGGGGCGAGGGGAGACCCAGTACTTC. Complete variable domain (other parts from reference TRBV9 and TRBJ2-5): DSGVTQTPKHLITATGQRVTLRCSPRSGDLSVYWYQQSLDQGLQFLIQYYNGEERAKGNILERFSAQQFPDLHSELNLSSLELGDSALYFCASSDPRGRGETQYFGPGTRLLVL.

This clone was observed a few times. This sequence joins TRBV29-1 and TRBJ2-1; D gene uncertain. CDR3 length equals 11 residues. CDR1 is SQVTM and CDR2 is ANQGSEA in the germline V gene. The V end lost 7 bases, the J end lost 4 bases, and 8 bases lay between the germline ends. The CDR3 loop is CSGAIYNEQFF. The CDR3 DNA reads as TGCAGCGGGGCCATTTACAATGAGCAGTTCTTC.

The chain employs TRBV7-8 and TRBJ1-1; D is unresolved. This CDR3 spans 14 amino acids. Germline CDR1 reads SGHVS; CDR2 reads FQNEAQ. The V end lost 3 bases, the J end lost 1 base, and 9 bases lay between the germline ends. The CDR3 region is CASSFGLRNTEAFF. In DNA, the CDR3 is TGTGCCAGCAGCTTCGGACTTAGGAACACTGAAGCTTTCTTT.

This chain joins TRBV12-5 and TRBJ2-2, with 8 positions matching TRBD2. Trimming cost V 0 bases and J 5 bases; bases outside gene matches: 8. Germline values: CDR1 LGHNT, CDR2 FRNRAP. The CDR3 extends over 17 amino acids. DNA of the CDR3: TGTGCTAGTGGTTTGGTACTAACGGGAGGGAGAACCGGGGAGCTGTTTTTT. It encodes CASGLVLTGGRTGELFF.

The chain employs TRBV28 and TRBJ1-2; D unclear. Germline V gives CDR1 MDHEN, CDR2 SYDVKM. This CDR3 is built from 14 residues. Trimming took 7 bases from V and 5 from J, leaving 17 bases between them. Written as DNA, the CDR3 is TGTGCCAGCACCCCCCACCTCCTTAGTTATGGCTACACCTTC. As protein: CASTPHLLSYGYTF.

This clone has a single count. The chain employs TRBV5-1 and TRBJ1-1; D gene uncertain. Trimming took off 0 bases at V and 1 base at J, with 10 bases between the two ends. Germline CDR1 is SGHRS and CDR2 is YFSETQ. CDR3 length: 15 amino acids. The CDR3 DNA reads TGCGCCAGCAGCTTGGATTTGCGGGCGAACACTGAAGCTTTCTTT. Translation gives CASSLDLRANTEAFF. Full variable domain (rest looked up from reference TRBV5-1 and TRBJ1-1): KAGVTQTPRYLIKTRGQQVTLSCSPISGHRSVSWYQQTPGQGLQFLFEYFSETQRNKGNFPGRFSGRQFSNSRSEMNVSTLELGDSALYLCASSLDLRANTEAFFGQGTRLTVV.